Following are 3 T cell receptor beta chains from one sample sequenced in a study of Ad26.COV2.S vaccination and SARS-CoV-2 variants. The assay was immunoSEQ multiplex PCR, and TCRdb's table has in-frame clones only and misses some. The top ten hold around 3.5% of the sample, which has hundreds of thousands of clones, roughly 86% seen once. Stated treatment: roughly 19 received Ad26.COV2.S at low or high dose, single or two shots; 5 received placebo; per-sample allocation not given. At day 63 after the first vaccine or placebo injection, samples were drawn. The specimen was peripheral blood, collected in a trial of Ad26.COV2.S vaccine versus placebo. These receptors originate from a person between 18 and 65 years old who received the Ad26.COV2.S COVID-19 vaccine or a placebo.

This chain uses TRBV7-2 with TRBJ2-5, with 13 bases identical to TRBD2. V lost 5 bases and J lost 6; bases outside the gene matches: 9. In germline, CDR1 is SGHTA, CDR2 FQGNSA. The CDR3 spans 16 residues. CDR3 region: CASSPRTSGSRQTQYF. In nucleotides, the CDR3 is TGTGCCAGCAGCCCACGGACTAGCGGGAGTAGACAGACCCAGTACTTC.

The chain has TRBV2 and TRBJ1-3, with D possibly TRBD1 on 5 matching bases. There are 13 residues in the CDR3. Germline CDR1 reads SNHLY; CDR2 reads FYNNEI. V lost 7 bases and J 6 bases, leaving 13 bases between the germline ends. The CDR3 nucleotides read TGTGCCAGCACTCCCGGGGGGTCAAACACCATATATTTT. Its protein product is CASTPGGSNTIYF.

V usage is TRBV27 and J usage is TRBJ1-6, with unresolved D. This CDR3 comprises 15 residues. The ends were cut back, 2 bases at V and 4 bases at J, with 9 bases in the middle. Germline V gives CDR1 MNHEY, CDR2 SMNVEV (reference sequence). Here the CDR3 DNA reads TGTGCCAGCAGTTTAAGGGAGGGTTATAATTCACCCCTCCACTTT. Its protein product is CASSLREGYNSPLHF.